Presented here are 6 T cell receptor beta chains from one specimen sequenced in a study of blood T cell repertoires in COVID-19. The repertoire was sequenced with immunoSEQ multiplex PCR; TCRdb's copy has only in-frame clones and lacks some. Of 200,000 to 300,000 clones in the sample, 86% were seen once. Sequencing was performed on peripheral blood. These receptors were obtained from a man in his thirties or forties with active or convalescent COVID-19.

The chain employs TRBV4-2 and TRBJ1-1; no clear D. The V gene lost 0 bases and the J gene lost 1 base, with 12 bases spanning the gap. The CDR3 consists of 16 residues. Germline V gene sequence: CDR1 LGHNA, CDR2 YNFKEQ. CDR3 in DNA: TGTGCCAGCAGCCAAGATCTGTACGCGAGGAACACTGAAGCTTTCTTT. This sequence encodes CASSQDLYARNTEAFF.

The chain has TRBV19 and TRBJ1-2; a possible D gene is TRBD1 (5 bases). CDR1 and CDR2 (germline): LNHDA, SQIVND (reference sequence). The length of the CDR3 is 14 residues. V lost 6 bases, J lost 3 bases, and 14 bases lay in between. The CDR3 here is CASSAGGGYYGYTF. In nucleotides, the CDR3 is TGTGCCAGTAGCGCCGGGGGGGGATACTATGGCTACACCTTC.

In nucleotides, the CDR3 is TGTGCCTGGACCCCGGGACAGGGATTCTACGAGCAGTACTTC. This codes for CAWTPGQGFYEQYF. This chain connects TRBV30 to TRBJ2-7; 9 bases line up with TRBD1. CDR1 and CDR2 (germline): GTSNPN, SVGIG (reference sequence). Unmatched junction bases numbered 7, after V lost 4 bases and J lost 3 bases. CDR3 length: 14 residues.

The rearrangement joins TRBV11-2 to TRBJ2-7, with TRBD1 matching 7 bases. This CDR3 has 14 amino acids. From germline, CDR1 is SGHAT and CDR2 FQNNGV. V shed 5 bases, J shed 3 bases, and the junction held 7 bases outside the gene matches. The DNA for the CDR3 is TGTGCCAGCAGCCCCTCGGGACAGAACTACGAGCAGTACTTC. Translated, it gives CASSPSGQNYEQYF.

This clone was seen a single time. This chain joins TRBV2 and TRBJ1-4, with a possible D match to TRBD1 (5 bases). This CDR3 spans 15 amino acids. Germline V gives CDR1 SNHLY, CDR2 FYNNEI. The V gene lost 2 bases and the J gene lost 3 bases, with 10 bases spanning the gap. CDR3 in DNA: TGTGCCAGCAGTGAATCTTGGGACTCTAATGAAAAACTGTTTTTT. Protein: CASSESWDSNEKLFF.

This sequence joins TRBV7-2 and TRBJ2-3, with a tentative D call TRBD1 (5 bases). This CDR3 spans 14 amino acids. CDR1 SGHTA and CDR2 FQGNSA come from the germline V gene. V lost 1 base and J 7 bases, leaving 12 bases between the germline ends. This CDR3 reads CASSLGTGDNTQYF. CDR3 nucleotides: TGTGCCAGCAGCTTAGGCACAGGAGACAATACGCAGTATTTT. Together with reference TRBV7-2 and TRBJ2-3, the CDR3 gives the full variable domain: GAGVSQSPSNKVTEKGKDVELRCDPISGHTALYWYRQSLGQGLEFLIYFQGNSAPDKSGLPSDRFSAERTGGSVSTLTIQRTQQEDSAVYLCASSLGTGDNTQYFGPGTRLTVL.